This T cell receptor beta chain was found in a study of OX40 agonist ivuxolimab in advanced cancers. Sampling of blood occurred at baseline, cycle 4 day 1, and cycle 7 day 1. Study-level results: The CD4+ and CD8+ T cells in the blood had expanded clonally by week 6 at 0.1 to 3.0 mg/kg. On average, CD8+ T cells had more expanded clones than CD4+. It was not determined which antigens were specifically recognized by the peripheral T cells that had undergone clonal expansion.

This clone was observed a handful of times. Antigen specificity is unknown. Measured with immunoSEQ multiplex PCR; TCRdb has only the in-frame clones, and not every one. The sample contains about 42,000 clones, about 82% of which appear only once. This clonotype originated in an adult with an advanced solid tumor such as melanoma, head and neck, liver or kidney cancer. Source: CD4+ or CD8+ T cells sorted from blood, taken in a trial of the OX40 agonist ivuxolimab.

In nucleotides, the CDR3 is TGTGCCAGCAGCTCAAACCGACAGGGAGTCTTTGGAAACACCATATATTTT. Encoded protein: CASSSNRQGVFGNTIYF. The gene calls are TRBV7-9 and TRBJ1-3, with TRBD1 identical over 7 bases. CDR3 length equals 17 residues. From germline, CDR1 is SEHNR and CDR2 FQNEAQ (reference sequence). The J segment lost 3 bases and the V segment lost 4 bases, leaving 12 bases of the junction unmatched.